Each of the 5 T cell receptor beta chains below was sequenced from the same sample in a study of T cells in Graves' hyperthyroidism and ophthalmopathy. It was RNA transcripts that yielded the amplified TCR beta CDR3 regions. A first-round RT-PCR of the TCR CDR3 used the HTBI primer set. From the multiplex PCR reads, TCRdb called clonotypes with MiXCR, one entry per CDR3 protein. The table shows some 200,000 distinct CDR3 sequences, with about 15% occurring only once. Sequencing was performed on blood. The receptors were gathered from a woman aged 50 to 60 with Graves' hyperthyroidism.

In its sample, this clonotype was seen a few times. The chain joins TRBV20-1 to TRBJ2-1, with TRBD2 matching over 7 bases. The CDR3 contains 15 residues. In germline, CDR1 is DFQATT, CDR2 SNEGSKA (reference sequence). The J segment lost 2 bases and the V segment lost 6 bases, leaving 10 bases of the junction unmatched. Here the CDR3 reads CSAGTLGGAYNEQFF. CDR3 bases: TGCAGTGCGGGGACTCTGGGGGGGGCCTACAATGAGCAGTTCTTC.

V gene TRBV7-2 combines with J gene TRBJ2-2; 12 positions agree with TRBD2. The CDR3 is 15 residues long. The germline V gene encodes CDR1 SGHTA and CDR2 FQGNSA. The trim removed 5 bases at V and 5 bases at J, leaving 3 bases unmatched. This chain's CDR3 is CASSILAGGTGELFF. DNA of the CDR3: TGTGCCAGCAGCATCCTAGCGGGGGGGACCGGGGAGCTGTTTTTT.

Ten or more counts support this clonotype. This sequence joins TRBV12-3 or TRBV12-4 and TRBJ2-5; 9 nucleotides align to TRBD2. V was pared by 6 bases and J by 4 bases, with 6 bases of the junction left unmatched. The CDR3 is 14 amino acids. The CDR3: CASRKAGGSETQYF. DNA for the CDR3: TGTGCCAGCAGAAAAGCGGGAGGTTCAGAGACCCAGTACTTC.

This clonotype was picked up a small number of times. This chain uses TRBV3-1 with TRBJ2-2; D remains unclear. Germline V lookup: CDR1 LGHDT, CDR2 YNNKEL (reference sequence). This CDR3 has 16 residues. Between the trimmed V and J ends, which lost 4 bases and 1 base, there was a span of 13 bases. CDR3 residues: CASSPSGPENTGELFF. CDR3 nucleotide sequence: TGTGCCAGCAGCCCCTCCGGCCCAGAGAACACCGGGGAGCTGTTTTTT.

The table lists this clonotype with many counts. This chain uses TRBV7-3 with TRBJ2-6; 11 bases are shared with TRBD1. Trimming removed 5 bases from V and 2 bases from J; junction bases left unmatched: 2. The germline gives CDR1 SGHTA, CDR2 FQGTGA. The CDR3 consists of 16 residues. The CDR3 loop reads CASSGTGGAGANVLTF. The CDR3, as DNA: TGTGCCAGCAGCGGGACAGGGGGAGCTGGGGCCAACGTCCTGACTTTC.